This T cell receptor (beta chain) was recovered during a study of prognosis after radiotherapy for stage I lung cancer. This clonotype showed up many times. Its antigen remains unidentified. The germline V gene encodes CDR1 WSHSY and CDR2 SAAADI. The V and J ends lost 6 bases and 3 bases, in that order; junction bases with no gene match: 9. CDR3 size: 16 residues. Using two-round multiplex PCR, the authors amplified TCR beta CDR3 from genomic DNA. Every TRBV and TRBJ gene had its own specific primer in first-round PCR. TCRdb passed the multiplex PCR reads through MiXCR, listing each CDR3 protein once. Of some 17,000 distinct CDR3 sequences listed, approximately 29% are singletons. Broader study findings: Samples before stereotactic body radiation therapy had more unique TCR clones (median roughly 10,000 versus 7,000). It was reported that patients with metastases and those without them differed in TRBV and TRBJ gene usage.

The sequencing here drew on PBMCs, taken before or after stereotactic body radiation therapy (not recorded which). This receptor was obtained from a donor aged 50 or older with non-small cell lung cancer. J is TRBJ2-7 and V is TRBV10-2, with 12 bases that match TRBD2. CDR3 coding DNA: TGCGCCAGCAGCCCTAGTGGACTAGCGGGATTCTACGAGCAGTACTTC. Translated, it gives CASSPSGLAGFYEQYF.